Presented here are 29 T cell receptor beta chains from one specimen sequenced in a study of cytomegalovirus exposure and HLA in healthy donors. Researchers ran the PCR with 60 Vbeta and 13 Jbeta primers. Profiled with immunoSEQ multiplex PCR; TCRdb holds only in-frame clones, not every one. The sample lists about 82,000 clones; about 68% were seen once. The specimen sequenced was PBMCs. The receptors stem from a man aged 25-45 years in good health and CMV-seropositive.

In its sample, this clone was seen once. The CDR3 loop is CATSRDLGATNEKLFF. The CDR3 bases are TGTGCCACCAGCAGAGATCTGGGAGCAACTAATGAAAAACTGTTTTTT. This chain links TRBV15 with TRBJ1-4; no firm D call. The V end lost 0 bases, the J end lost 0 bases, and 8 bases lay between the germline ends. Germline CDR1 reads LNHNV; CDR2 reads YYDKDF (reference sequence). The CDR3 sequence is 16 residues long.

The rearrangement joins TRBV5-6 to TRBJ1-3, with 8 nucleotides matching TRBD1. The trim removed 0 bases at V and 4 bases at J, leaving 3 bases unmatched. The CDR3 consists of 15 residues. The germline V gene has CDR1 SGHDT and CDR2 YYEEEE. Written as DNA, the CDR3 is TGTGCCAGCAGCTTGGACAGGGGGTCCGGAAACACCATATATTTT. Its translation: CASSLDRGSGNTIYF.

This rearrangement joins TRBV7-3 to TRBJ2-2; 7 bases are a match to TRBD2. Germline V gene data show CDR1 as SGHTA and CDR2 as FQGTGA. The CDR3 contains 16 residues. J gave up 5 bases and V 2 bases, and 8 bases lay outside the gene matches. CDR3 residues: CASSLAAGAGTGELFF. Written as DNA, the CDR3 is TGTGCCAGCAGCTTAGCGGCGGGAGCGGGGACCGGGGAGCTGTTTTTT. Together with reference TRBV7-3 and TRBJ2-2, the CDR3 gives the full variable domain: GAGVSQTPSNKVTEKGKYVELRCDPISGHTALYWYRQSLGQGPEFLIYFQGTGAADDSGLPNDRFFAVRPEGSVSTLKIQRTERGDSAVYLCASSLAAGAGTGELFFGEGSRLTVL.

This clone was observed once. The gene calls are TRBV5-4 and TRBJ2-6; unclear D gene. The V end lost 4 bases, the J end lost 8 bases, and 10 bases lay between the germline ends. Germline values: CDR1 SGHNT, CDR2 YYREEE (reference sequence). CDR3 length: 13 amino acids. The CDR3 loop is CASSEAQPNVLTF. The CDR3 DNA reads TGTGCCAGCAGCGAGGCCCAGCCCAACGTCCTGACTTTC.

The V gene is TRBV27, the J gene TRBJ1-3; no definite D call. Germline V gene data show CDR1 as MNHEY and CDR2 as SMNVEV (reference sequence). The CDR3 loop spans 14 amino acids. V lost 5 bases and J 4 bases, leaving 12 bases between the germline ends. CDR3 protein: CASSPGLGGNTIYF. CDR3 sequence (DNA): TGTGCCAGCAGTCCCGGACTCGGAGGAAACACCATATATTTT.

This chain links TRBV19 with TRBJ1-5; 8 nucleotides line up with TRBD1. V was pared by 4 bases and J by 0 bases, with 11 bases of the junction left unmatched. The CDR3 consists of 18 residues. Germline values: CDR1 LNHDA, CDR2 SQIVND (reference sequence). This chain's CDR3 is CASSTPRDRSYSNQPQHF. The CDR3, as DNA: TGTGCCAGTAGTACCCCCCGGGACAGGTCCTATAGCAATCAGCCCCAGCATTTT.

Comments on this clone: The junction shows a germline mismatch at one end, possibly a read error. The rearrangement uses TRBV27 and TRBJ2-7, with 7 bases lining up with TRBD1. The CDR3 sequence is 13 residues long. The germline V gene has CDR1 MNHEY and CDR2 SMNVEV (reference sequence). The CDR3 DNA is TGTGCCAGCAGTACGGACAGGTCAGAATCTCTACACTTC. Residues: CASSTDRSESLHF.

The V and J genes are TRBV18 and TRBJ1-5, with 7 bases identical to TRBD1. From germline, CDR1 is KGHSH and CDR2 LQKENI. CDR3 length: 18 amino acids. V lost 4 bases and J lost 7; bases outside the gene matches: 19. CDR3 loop: CASSLASRGGPMGQPQHF. The CDR3 DNA reads TGTGCCAGCTCACTAGCATCACGAGGGGGCCCCATGGGGCAGCCCCAGCATTTT.

This sequence joins TRBV9 and TRBJ2-1; possibly TRBD2 for D (6 bases). Per the germline V gene, CDR1 is SGDLS and CDR2 is YYNGEE. V was cut by 3 bases and J by 2 bases, with 9 bases left in between. This CDR3 spans 14 amino acids. The DNA for the CDR3 is TGTGCCAGCAGCGGGGCGGGGACCTACAATGAGCAGTTCTTC. Residues: CASSGAGTYNEQFF.

This clone was counted a few times. The chain joins TRBV19 to TRBJ1-5; D is unclear. The CDR3 runs 16 residues. V was pared by 0 bases and J by 7 bases, with 16 bases between. CDR1 and CDR2 from the germline V gene are LNHDA and SQIVND (reference sequence). CDR3 bases: TGTGCCAGTAGTATAGATCTGTATCAGTCAGTGCAGCCCCAGCATTTT. Its translation is CASSIDLYQSVQPQHF.

The rearrangement uses TRBV6-1 and TRBJ2-3; tentatively, D is TRBD1 (5 bases). CDR3 length: 14 residues. Germline V gene lookup returns CDR1 MNHNS and CDR2 SASEGT. V shed 4 bases and J shed 4 bases, with 12 bases lying between them. CDR3 nucleotide sequence: TGTGCCAGCAGTGTGCAGGGTTTTGCAGATACGCAGTATTTT. Residues: CASSVQGFADTQYF.

The CDR3 is CASDRDLGGYTF. The CDR3 DNA follows: TGTGCCAGTGACAGGGATCTTGGTGGCTACACCTTC. The chain uses TRBV6-1 and TRBJ1-2; 7 bases line up with TRBD1. This CDR3 has 12 residues. Unmatched junction bases numbered 8, after V lost 9 bases and J lost 7 bases. CDR1 and CDR2 from the germline V gene are MNHNS and SASEGT.

The V and J genes are TRBV7-9 and TRBJ1-1; 7 bases fit TRBD1. Germline CDR1 SEHNR, CDR2 FQNEAQ (reference sequence). The CDR3 runs 14 residues. The V segment lost 5 bases and the J segment 6 bases; nucleotides outside the gene matches: 9. CDR3 region: CASSPGQEGAEAFF. The CDR3 nucleotides read TGTGCCAGCAGCCCCGGACAGGAGGGCGCTGAAGCTTTCTTT.

The gene calls are TRBV7-9 and TRBJ1-4; weak D call: TRBD1 (6 bases). Germline V CDR1 and CDR2: SEHNR, FQNEAQ (reference sequence). This CDR3 is built from 17 residues. V lost 5 bases, J lost 0 bases, and 16 bases lay in between. CDR3 region: CASSPLGDTATNEKLFF. CDR3 DNA: TGTGCCAGCAGCCCCCTCGGGGACACTGCAACTAATGAAAAACTGTTTTTT.

The chain employs TRBV18 and TRBJ2-7; 10 bases fit TRBD1. V was pared by 2 bases and J by 3 bases, with 7 bases of the junction left unmatched. The CDR3 extends over 16 amino acids. Per germline, CDR1 KGHSH and CDR2 LQKENI. This chain's CDR3 is CASSPAGQGFLYEQYF. For the CDR3, the DNA is TGTGCCAGCTCACCAGCGGGACAGGGGTTTCTCTACGAGCAGTACTTC.

V usage is TRBV6-1 and J usage is TRBJ1-5; the match to TRBD1 covers 7 bases. CDR1 is MNHNS, CDR2 SASEGT, per germline. V was pared by 4 bases and J by 3 bases, with 6 bases of the junction left unmatched. CDR3 size: 15 residues. CDR3 sequence (DNA): TGTGCCAGCAGTGGAATCGGGACAGACAATCAGCCCCAGCATTTT. Translated: CASSGIGTDNQPQHF.

V is TRBV28 and J is TRBJ1-1; 10 positions agree with TRBD1. In germline, CDR1 is MDHEN, CDR2 SYDVKM. After removal of 7 bases from V and 5 bases from J, the junction contained 10 bases not matched to a gene. This CDR3 is 15 amino acids long. CDR3 protein: CASTMTGTGVTEAFF. CDR3 nucleotides: TGTGCCAGCACCATGACCGGGACAGGGGTGACTGAAGCTTTCTTT. Based on the CDR3 plus reference TRBV28 and TRBJ1-1, the full variable domain is DVKVTQSSRYLVKRTGEKVFLECVQDMDHENMFWYRQDPGLGLRLIYFSYDVKMKEKGDIPEGYSVSREKKERFSLILESASTNQTSMYLCASTMTGTGVTEAFFGQGTRLTVV.

The chain recombines TRBV25-1 with TRBJ2-3; 8 bases line up with TRBD2. CDR3 size: 15 residues. Germline loops: CDR1 MGHDK, CDR2 SYGVNS. With V trimmed by 6 bases and J by 2 bases, 7 bases remained unmatched. The CDR3 DNA sequence: TGTGCCAGCAGGGCCAGCGGGGGAGACACAGATACGCAGTATTTT. The encoded protein is CASRASGGDTDTQYF. Looking up the rest from reference TRBV25-1 and TRBJ2-3 gives the full variable domain: EADIYQTPRYLVIGTGKKITLECSQTMGHDKMYWYQQDPGMELHLIHYSYGVNSTEKGDLSSESTVSRIRTEHFPLTLESARPSHTSQYLCASRASGGDTDTQYFGPGTRLTVL.

The chain joins TRBV19 to TRBJ1-3, with D possibly being TRBD1 (6 bases). CDR1 is LNHDA, CDR2 SQIVND, per germline (reference sequence). This CDR3 is 15 amino acids long. Trimming took 5 bases from V and 6 from J, leaving 17 bases between them. The CDR3 bases are TGTGCCAGTAGTCCCCGGACAGAAGCGGTAAACACCATATATTTT. This encodes CASSPRTEAVNTIYF.

In its sample, this clone was seen once. The rearrangement uses TRBV27 and TRBJ1-1, with 10 bases matching TRBD1. The V segment lost 0 bases and the J segment 3 bases; nucleotides outside the gene matches: 10. The V gene's germline CDR1 is MNHEY and CDR2 SMNVEV (reference sequence). The CDR3 has 18 residues. This CDR3 reads CASSLSGQGSNRDTEAFF. CDR3 coding DNA: TGTGCCAGCAGTTTATCGGGACAGGGGTCGAATAGGGACACTGAAGCTTTCTTT.

J is TRBJ2-7 and V is TRBV5-1; D is perhaps TRBD2 (5 bases). The ends were cut back, 3 bases at V and 7 bases at J, with 17 bases in the middle. Germline CDR1 is SGHRS and CDR2 is YFSETQ. The CDR3 contains 14 residues. CDR3 nucleotide sequence: TGCGCCAGCAGCTCCGACGCGGCCCCGGGAGAGCAGTACTTC. Translated, it gives CASSSDAAPGEQYF.

CDR3: CASSPAGGPNTEAFF. As DNA, the CDR3 is TGTGCCAGCAGCCCGGCAGGGGGTCCGAACACTGAAGCTTTCTTT. The chain has TRBV7-9 and TRBJ1-1; 7 bases align to TRBD1. Germline CDR1 and CDR2: SEHNR and FQNEAQ (reference sequence). With 5 bases clipped from V and 1 base from J, the junction kept 7 bases outside the gene matches. CDR3 length: 15 residues. The variable domain in full, with the rest retrieved from reference TRBV7-9 and TRBJ1-1, is DTGVSQNPRHKITKRGQNVTFRCDPISEHNRLYWYRQTLGQGPEFLTYFQNEAQLEKSRLLSDRFSAERPKGSFSTLEIQRTEQGDSAMYLCASSPAGGPNTEAFFGQGTRLTVV.

On this clone itself: The junction departs from germline at one end; a sequencing error may be responsible. The rearrangement uses TRBV7-9 and TRBJ2-7, with D hard to call. Germline CDR1 is SEHNR and CDR2 is FQNEAQ (reference sequence). CDR3 length equals 12 residues. The CDR3 sequence is CSSSLSSYEQYF. CDR3 coding DNA: TGTTCCAGCAGCTTATCCAGCTACGAGCAGTACTTC.

This clone was observed once. The J gene is TRBJ1-1, the V gene TRBV30, with 7 bases matching TRBD1. CDR1 GTSNPN and CDR2 SVGIG come from the germline V gene (reference sequence). Trimming took 0 bases from V and 3 from J; bases not matched to a gene: 4. This CDR3 has 14 amino acids. This chain's CDR3 is CAWSVSGGYTEAFF. The DNA for the CDR3 is TGTGCCTGGAGTGTATCAGGGGGATACACTGAAGCTTTCTTT.

The chain has TRBV7-2 and TRBJ2-7; D gene ambiguous. Germline lookup yields CDR1 SGHTA and CDR2 FQGNSA. This CDR3 has 15 residues. The V end lost 0 bases, the J end lost 3 bases, and 12 bases lay between the germline ends. CDR3 protein: CASSLAGMAGYEQYF. The DNA of the CDR3 is TGTGCCAGCAGCTTAGCCGGTATGGCAGGCTACGAGCAGTACTTC.

The rearrangement uses TRBV2 and TRBJ1-4, with 11 bases identical to TRBD1. Trimming at V came to 6 bases and at J to 7 bases, leaving 16 bases not matched to a gene. CDR3 length: 18 residues. In germline, CDR1 is SNHLY, CDR2 FYNNEI. CDR3 coding DNA: TGTGCCAGCAGCGTTGAATATGGGACAGGGGGAAGGATTGAAAAACTGTTTTTT. It specifies CASSVEYGTGGRIEKLFF.

This sequence joins TRBV7-9 and TRBJ1-2; D is undetermined. V lost 4 bases, J lost 2 bases, and 17 bases lay in between. Germline V gene lookup returns CDR1 SEHNR and CDR2 FQNEAQ (reference sequence). The CDR3 covers 16 residues. The CDR3 coding sequence is TGTGCCAGCAGCTACCCTGGAGCGGGAAACAACTATGGCTACACCTTC. It translates to CASSYPGAGNNYGYTF.

V usage is TRBV5-6 and J usage is TRBJ1-1, with a tentative D call TRBD1 (6 bases). This CDR3 has 15 residues. Germline V lookup: CDR1 SGHDT, CDR2 YYEEEE. Trimming left V 2 bases short and J 4 bases short, with 15 bases between. For the CDR3, the DNA is TGTGCCAGCAGCTTTGGCCAGTTAGGGGGCACTGAAGCTTTCTTT. Translated: CASSFGQLGGTEAFF.

V usage is TRBV5-4 and J usage is TRBJ2-5, with a tentative D call TRBD2 (5 bases). Germline V gene data show CDR1 as SGHNT and CDR2 as YYREEE (reference sequence). The CDR3 sequence is 14 residues long. V was cut by 5 bases and J by 11 bases, with 22 bases left in between. Here the CDR3 DNA reads TGTGCCAGCAGACGAAATGACTTAACCTGGGAGCAGTACTTC. Residues: CASRRNDLTWEQYF.